What follows describes a single T cell receptor (beta chain). This specimen comes from a study of blood T cell repertoires in COVID-19. V lost 4 bases to trimming and J lost 7 bases, with 17 bases between them. This CDR3 region has 15 residues. Germline CDR1 is SNHLY and CDR2 is FYNNEI. TCRdb's table, derived via immunoSEQ multiplex PCR, lists solely in-frame clones and lacks some. This table has around 300,000 clones, nearly 90% appearing once. The specimen sequenced was PBMCs or T cells enriched from blood (not recorded which). The sequence was collected from a woman aged 55-70 years who had recovered from COVID-19. This sequence joins TRBV2 and TRBJ1-5; no clear D gene. CDR3 in amino acids: CASSVSSVPGQPQHF. In nucleotides, the CDR3 is TGTGCCAGCAGTGTATCGTCTGTTCCGGGGCAGCCCCAGCATTTT.